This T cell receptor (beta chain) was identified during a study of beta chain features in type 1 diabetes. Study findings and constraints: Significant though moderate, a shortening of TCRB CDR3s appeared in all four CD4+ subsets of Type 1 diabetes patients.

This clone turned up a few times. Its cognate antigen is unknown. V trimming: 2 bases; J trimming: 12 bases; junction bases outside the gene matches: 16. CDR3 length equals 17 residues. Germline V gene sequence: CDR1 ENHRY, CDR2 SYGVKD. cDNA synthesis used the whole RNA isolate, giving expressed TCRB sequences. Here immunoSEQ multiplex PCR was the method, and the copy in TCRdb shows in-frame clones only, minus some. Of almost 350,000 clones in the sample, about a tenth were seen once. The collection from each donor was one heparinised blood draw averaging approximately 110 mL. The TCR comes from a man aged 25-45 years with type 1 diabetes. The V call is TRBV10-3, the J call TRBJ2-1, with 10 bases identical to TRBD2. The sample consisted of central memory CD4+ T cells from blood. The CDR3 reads CAISEGQRTSGPGGQFF. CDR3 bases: TGTGCCATCAGTGAGGGACAACGGACTAGCGGTCCGGGGGGGCAGTTCTTC.